What follows are 13 T cell receptor beta chains derived from one specimen sequenced in a study of radiotherapy plus CTLA-4 blockade in lung cancer. Sequencing used immunoSEQ multiplex PCR; TCRdb keeps in-frame clones, though not all of them. The sample yields 62,000 or so clones, around 80% seen once. The starting material was peripheral blood, obtained from a patient treated with radiotherapy plus ipilimumab. Receptors originate from a human donor with non-small cell lung cancer who had a complete response to radiotherapy plus ipilimumab.

This clone was recorded a few times. The chain employs TRBV5-6 and TRBJ2-7, with D possibly TRBD2 on 5 matching bases. Germline V gene lookup returns CDR1 SGHDT and CDR2 YYEEEE. The CDR3 runs to 15 residues. The germline V and J ends were trimmed by 4 bases and 6 bases, with 20 bases remaining between them. The chain's CDR3 is CASSPRGSSFSEQYV. The CDR3 region has the DNA TGTGCCAGCAGCCCCCGTGGTTCTAGCTTCTCCGAGCAGTACGTC.

V gene TRBV9 combines with J gene TRBJ2-3; D remains ambiguous. The germline gives CDR1 SGDLS, CDR2 YYNGEE. V lost 2 bases and J 5 bases, leaving 6 bases between the germline ends. The CDR3 has 12 residues. CDR3 nucleotides: TGTGCCAGCAGCGTTTCCGGAGATACGCAGTATTTT. As protein: CASSVSGDTQYF. The full variable domain, in which reference TRBV9 and TRBJ2-3 provide the parts outside the CDR3, is DSGVTQTPKHLITATGQRVTLRCSPRSGDLSVYWYQQSLDQGLQFLIQYYNGEERAKGNILERFSAQQFPDLHSELNLSSLELGDSALYFCASSVSGDTQYFGPGTRLTVL.

V gene TRBV9 combines with J gene TRBJ2-6; no clear D gene. Germline values: CDR1 SGDLS, CDR2 YYNGEE. V was shortened by 2 bases and J by 0 bases, with 9 bases between the two germline ends. This CDR3 has 16 residues. Written as DNA, the CDR3 is TGTGCCAGCAGCGTCACGTTAGGCTCTGGGGCCAACGTCCTGACTTTC. It yields the protein CASSVTLGSGANVLTF.

The genes are TRBV12-5 and TRBJ1-1, with D maybe TRBD1 (5 bases). CDR1 LGHNT and CDR2 FRNRAP come from the germline V gene. The V and J ends lost 4 bases and 4 bases respectively, with 10 bases between them. This CDR3 contains 13 residues. The CDR3 region has the DNA TGTGCTAGTGGTTCGACAGCGGGCACTGAAGCTTTCTTT. It encodes CASGSTAGTEAFF.

The chain links TRBV27 to TRBJ2-4; TRBD2 aligns across 7 bases. Germline CDR1 reads MNHEY; CDR2 reads SMNVEV (reference sequence). The CDR3 is made up of 17 amino acids. The ends lost 5 bases at V and 3 bases at J; junction bases unmatched: 13. The CDR3 region is CASSRIKGGSVKNIQYF. CDR3 sequence (DNA): TGTGCCAGCAGTAGGATCAAGGGCGGGAGTGTCAAAAACATTCAGTACTTC.

This chain links TRBV9 with TRBJ2-3; no clear D gene. The CDR3 is 13 amino acids. Trimming left V 2 bases short and J 2 bases short, with 6 bases between. CDR1 is SGDLS, CDR2 YYNGEE, per germline. The DNA of the CDR3 is TGTGCCAGCAGCGTGGGGAACACAGATACGCAGTATTTT. Translating it yields CASSVGNTDTQYF.

The rearrangement uses TRBV4-1 and TRBJ1-6, with D tentatively TRBD1 (5 bases). The germline V and J ends were trimmed by 0 bases and 9 bases, with 12 bases remaining between them. This CDR3 contains 15 residues. CDR1 and CDR2 from the germline V gene are MGHRA and YSYEKL. Written as DNA, the CDR3 is TGCGCCAGCAGCCAAGAAGGCCAGGGCGGTTCACCCCTCCACTTT. It encodes CASSQEGQGGSPLHF.

The chain employs TRBV14 and TRBJ2-2, with 9 positions matching TRBD1. The ends lost 1 base at V and 4 bases at J; junction bases unmatched: 4. CDR1 SGHDN and CDR2 FVKESK come from the germline V gene. The CDR3 sequence is 16 residues long. The CDR3 is CASSQGTGGFTGELFF. Here the CDR3 DNA reads TGTGCCAGCAGCCAAGGAACAGGGGGCTTCACCGGGGAGCTGTTTTTT.

The chain links TRBV10-1 to TRBJ1-3, with D unclear. Trimming shortened V by 0 bases and J by 2 bases, and 14 bases separated the two germline ends. Germline loops: CDR1 WNHNN, CDR2 SYGVQD (reference sequence). The CDR3 covers 17 residues. Here the CDR3 reads CASSESRRMGAGNTIYF. Here the CDR3 DNA reads TGCGCCAGCAGTGAGTCCCGTCGGATGGGAGCTGGAAACACCATATATTTT.

CDR3 sequence: CASSSGREGRWDEQFF. The CDR3 nucleotides are TGTGCCAGCAGCTCGGGACGGGAGGGCCGCTGGGATGAGCAGTTCTTC. This chain joins TRBV11-3 and TRBJ2-1; 8 nucleotides match TRBD2. The germline V gene has CDR1 SGHNT and CDR2 YENEEA. The CDR3 is made up of 16 amino acids. The J segment lost 8 bases and the V segment lost 4 bases, leaving 13 bases of the junction unmatched.

This clone was observed once. J is TRBJ1-2 and V is TRBV18; 9 nucleotides line up with TRBD1. V trimming: 1 base; J trimming: 2 bases; junction bases outside the gene matches: 11. Per the germline V gene, CDR1 is KGHSH and CDR2 is LQKENI. The CDR3 consists of 18 residues. The CDR3 is CASSPLGQGTGTNYGYTF. DNA for the CDR3: TGTGCCAGCTCACCACTGGGACAGGGCACCGGAACCAACTATGGCTACACCTTC.

V and J are TRBV5-5 and TRBJ1-1; 7 bases map to TRBD1. CDR1 SGHKS and CDR2 YYEKEE come from the germline V gene (reference sequence). The CDR3 extends over 15 amino acids. V lost 0 bases to trimming and J lost 0 bases; unmatched junction nucleotides: 2. The CDR3 nucleotides read TGTGCCAGCAGCTTGGGACAGGGAATGAACACTGAAGCTTTCTTT. It yields the protein CASSLGQGMNTEAFF. Using reference TRBV5-5 and TRBJ1-1 for the parts outside the CDR3, the full variable domain is DAGVTQSPTHLIKTRGQQVTLRCSPISGHKSVSWYQQVLGQGPQFIFQYYEKEERGRGNFPDRFSARQFPNYSSELNVNALLLGDSALYLCASSLGQGMNTEAFFGQGTRLTVV.

J is TRBJ1-2 and V is TRBV5-1, with 7 bases identical to TRBD1. The CDR3 consists of 13 residues. The junction had 2 bases not matched to a gene; V was cut back by 4 bases and J by 2 bases. CDR1 and CDR2 from the germline V gene are SGHRS and YFSETQ. The CDR3 DNA reads TGCGCCAGCAGCCGGGGACAGAACTATGGCTACACCTTC. Translated, it gives CASSRGQNYGYTF.